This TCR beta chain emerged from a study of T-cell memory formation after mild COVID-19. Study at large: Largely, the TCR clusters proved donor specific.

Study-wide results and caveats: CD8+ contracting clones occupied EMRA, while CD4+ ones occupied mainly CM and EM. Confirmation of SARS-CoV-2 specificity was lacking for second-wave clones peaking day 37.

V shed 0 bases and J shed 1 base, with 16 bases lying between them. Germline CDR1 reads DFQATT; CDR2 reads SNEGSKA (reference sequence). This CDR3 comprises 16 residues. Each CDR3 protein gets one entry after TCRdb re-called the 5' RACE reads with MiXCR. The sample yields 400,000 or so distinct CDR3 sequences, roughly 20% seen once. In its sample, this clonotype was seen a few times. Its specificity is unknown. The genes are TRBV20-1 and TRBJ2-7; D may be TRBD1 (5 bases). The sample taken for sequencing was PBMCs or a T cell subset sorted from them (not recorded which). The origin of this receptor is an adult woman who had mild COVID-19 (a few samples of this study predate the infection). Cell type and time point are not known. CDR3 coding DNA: TGCAGTGCTAGAGATTTGGGGAATCCAGGGTCCTACGAGCAGTACTTC. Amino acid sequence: CSARDLGNPGSYEQYF.